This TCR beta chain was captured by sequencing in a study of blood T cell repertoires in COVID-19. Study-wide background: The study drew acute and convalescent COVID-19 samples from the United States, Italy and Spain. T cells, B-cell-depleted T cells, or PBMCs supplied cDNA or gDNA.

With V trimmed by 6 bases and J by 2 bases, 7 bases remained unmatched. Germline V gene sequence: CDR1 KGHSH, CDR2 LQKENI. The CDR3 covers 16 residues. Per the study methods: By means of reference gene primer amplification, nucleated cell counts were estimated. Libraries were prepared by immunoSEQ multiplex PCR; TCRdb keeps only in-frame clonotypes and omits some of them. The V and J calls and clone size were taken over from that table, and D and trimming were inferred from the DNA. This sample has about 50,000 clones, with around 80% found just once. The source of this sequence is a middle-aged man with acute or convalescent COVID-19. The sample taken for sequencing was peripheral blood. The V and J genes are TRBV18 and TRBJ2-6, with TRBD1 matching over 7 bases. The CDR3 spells CASSRQGIAGANVLTF. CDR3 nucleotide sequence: TGTGCCAGCTCCCGACAGGGAATAGCTGGGGCCAACGTCCTGACTTTC.